One and the same sample provided the 12 T cell receptor beta chains below, sequenced in a study of blood T cell repertoires in COVID-19. Some clones are missing from TCRdb's copy, which holds only in-frame ones; the method was immunoSEQ multiplex PCR. The table includes approximately 150,000 clones, 82% detected once. The sequencing sample was made of peripheral blood. Receptor source: a woman aged 70-85 years with acute or convalescent COVID-19.

The V gene is TRBV4-1, the J gene TRBJ1-1; D is unclear. Trimming cost V 0 bases and J 3 bases, with 5 bases left between them. The CDR3 runs to 13 residues. Germline V gives CDR1 MGHRA, CDR2 YSYEKL. This CDR3 is CASSQESDTEAFF. The DNA of the CDR3 is TGCGCCAGCAGCCAAGAGTCCGACACTGAAGCTTTCTTT.

The chain uses TRBV2 and TRBJ1-5; 7 positions match TRBD1. The V and J ends lost 1 base and 7 bases, in that order; junction bases with no gene match: 7. Germline V lookup: CDR1 SNHLY, CDR2 FYNNEI. The CDR3 has 15 amino acids. The CDR3 sequence is CASSEGRDSFQPQHF. The CDR3 DNA follows: TGTGCCAGCAGTGAAGGTCGGGACAGCTTCCAGCCCCAGCATTTT.

This clone was seen once. The genes are TRBV7-2 and TRBJ2-2; TRBD2 agrees at 14 bases. CDR3 length: 18 residues. Per the germline V gene, CDR1 is SGHTA and CDR2 is FQGNSA. V lost 4 bases to trimming and J lost 2 bases; unmatched junction nucleotides: 6. CDR3 loop: CASSWGTSGGPNTGELFF. In DNA form, the CDR3 reads TGTGCCAGCAGCTGGGGGACTAGCGGGGGCCCTAACACCGGGGAGCTGTTTTTT.

This chain uses TRBV18 with TRBJ2-1, with 7 bases that match TRBD1. Germline V lookup: CDR1 KGHSH, CDR2 LQKENI. This CDR3 comprises 15 residues. V dropped 2 bases and J dropped 3; count of bases not matched to a gene: 4. CDR3 bases: TGTGCCAGCTCACCAAGTACAGGGGACTACAATGAGCAGTTCTTC. Translating gives CASSPSTGDYNEQFF.

The genes are TRBV6-5 and TRBJ1-1; D is unresolved. The CDR3 has 12 residues. Between the trimmed V and J ends, which lost 8 bases and 11 bases, there was a span of 18 bases. Germline V gene data show CDR1 as MNHEY and CDR2 as SVGAGI. CDR3 DNA sequence: TGTGCCAGCCGCAAGGAGATATCGGGGGCTTTCTTT. Its translation: CASRKEISGAFF.

The gene calls are TRBV5-1 and TRBJ2-3; D not resolved. The germline V gene has CDR1 SGHRS and CDR2 YFSETQ. This CDR3 is built from 13 residues. V shed 7 bases and J shed 1 base, with 10 bases lying between them. CDR3 region: CASALAGTDTQYF. CDR3 coding DNA: TGCGCCAGCGCCTTGGCCGGCACAGATACGCAGTATTTT.

This clone appeared many times. Here the CDR3 DNA reads TGTGCCTCCACTTGGACAGGGAATCTTTCTGGAAACACCATATATTTT. Translating it yields CASTWTGNLSGNTIYF. The chain combines TRBV30 with TRBJ1-3, with TRBD1 identical over 8 bases. Germline trimming cut 7 bases from V and 1 base from J; bases unmatched to any gene: 12. This CDR3 has 16 amino acids. CDR1 and CDR2 from the germline V gene are GTSNPN and SVGIG (reference sequence).

This clone was recorded only once. The chain employs TRBV28 and TRBJ2-2, with D hard to call. This CDR3 region has 15 residues. The germline V gene encodes CDR1 MDHEN and CDR2 SYDVKM. Trimming removed 1 base at V and 1 base at J, with 7 bases between. The DNA of the CDR3 is TGTGCCAGCAGTTTATTGAGAGTGAACACCGGGGAGCTGTTTTTT. Amino acid sequence: CASSLLRVNTGELFF.

CDR3 protein: CASSQGVWRETQYF. The CDR3 DNA follows: TGCGCCAGCAGTCAGGGGGTCTGGAGAGAGACCCAGTACTTC. The chain carries TRBV10-2 and TRBJ2-5; TRBD1 matches at 7 bases. The J segment lost 4 bases and the V segment lost 5 bases, leaving 7 bases of the junction unmatched. This CDR3 region has 14 residues. Germline V lookup: CDR1 WSHSY, CDR2 SAAADI.

This clone was seen a handful of times. The J gene is TRBJ1-2, the V gene TRBV7-2; 9 nucleotides agree with TRBD1. V was clipped by 3 bases and J by 5 bases; unmatched bases: 10. The CDR3 has 16 amino acids. Per the germline V gene, CDR1 is SGHTA and CDR2 is FQGNSA. The CDR3, as DNA: TGTGCCAGCAGCTTGTTCGCCGAGGGACAGGGTTATGGCTACACCTTC. Translation: CASSLFAEGQGYGYTF.

The chain combines TRBV6-2 or TRBV6-3 with TRBJ1-2; the D gene is possibly TRBD1 (6 bases). Trimming removed 6 bases from V and 6 bases from J, with 17 bases in between. The CDR3 has 14 residues. Germline V gene lookup returns CDR1 MNHEY and CDR2 SVGEGT. CDR3 sequence reads: CASSPTGGRNGYTF. Written as DNA, the CDR3 is TGTGCCAGCAGCCCGACAGGAGGTCGTAATGGCTACACCTTC.

The chain couples TRBV27 to TRBJ1-4; TRBD1 might be the D (6 bases). Trimming pared 3 bases from V and 7 bases from J, leaving 15 bases between. The germline gives CDR1 MNHEY, CDR2 SMNVEV (reference sequence). The CDR3 spans 15 residues. CDR3: CASSLVAGVREKLFF. The CDR3 nucleotides are TGTGCCAGCAGTTTGGTTGCAGGGGTCCGTGAAAAACTGTTTTTT.